The 21 T cell receptor beta chains listed next were all sequenced from one sample in a study of OX40 agonist ivuxolimab in advanced cancers. Profiled with immunoSEQ multiplex PCR; TCRdb holds only in-frame clones, not every one. The sample shows around 31,000 clones, about 93% of them seen only once. This material consisted of CD4+ or CD8+ T cells sorted from blood, taken in a trial of the OX40 agonist ivuxolimab. The receptors shown here come from an adult with an advanced solid tumor such as melanoma, head and neck, liver or kidney cancer.

CDR3 DNA sequence: TGTGCCAGCAGCTCAGTAAATCGCGGCGAGCAGTACTTC. Amino acid sequence: CASSSVNRGEQYF. The chain links TRBV7-9 to TRBJ2-7; no clear D. The germline gives CDR1 SEHNR, CDR2 FQNEAQ (reference sequence). This CDR3 is 13 amino acids long. Trimming cost V 4 bases and J 6 bases, with 13 bases left between them. The whole variable domain, remainder taken from reference TRBV7-9 and TRBJ2-7, is DTGVSQNPRHKITKRGQNVTFRCDPISEHNRLYWYRQTLGQGPEFLTYFQNEAQLEKSRLLSDRFSAERPKGSFSTLEIQRTEQGDSAMYLCASSSVNRGEQYFGPGTRLTVT.

The chain is built from TRBV9 and TRBJ2-2; D is uncertain. Germline assignment: CDR1 SGDLS and CDR2 YYNGEE. The CDR3 runs to 16 residues. Trimming pared 4 bases from V and 4 bases from J, leaving 17 bases between. The CDR3 nucleotides read TGTGCCAGCAGCTCAGAGGTAGGCGGCATCACCGGGGAGCTGTTTTTT. This translates into CASSSEVGGITGELFF.

The genes are TRBV5-7 and TRBJ1-4, with D possibly being TRBD1 (6 bases). TRBV5-7 is flagged as an ORF with uncertain function. Trimming removed 2 bases at V and 0 bases at J, with 8 bases between. The CDR3 length is 15 residues. The DNA of the CDR3 is TGTGCCAGCAGCTTACAGGGCACAACTAATGAAAAACTGTTTTTT. Amino acid sequence: CASSLQGTTNEKLFF.

The chain is built from TRBV15 and TRBJ1-2, with 10 bases identical to TRBD1. V dropped 5 bases and J dropped 0; count of bases not matched to a gene: 12. Germline loops: CDR1 LNHNV, CDR2 YYDKDF (reference sequence). The CDR3 is made up of 18 amino acids. In DNA form, the CDR3 reads TGTGCCACCAGCCCTCGCCCGGGACAGGGGAATTCTAACTATGGCTACACCTTC. Its translation: CATSPRPGQGNSNYGYTF.

This chain links TRBV7-6 with TRBJ1-1; TRBD1 matches at 7 bases. The CDR3 is made up of 14 amino acids. In germline, CDR1 is SGHVS, CDR2 FNYEAQ. Trimming cost V 3 bases and J 1 base; bases outside gene matches: 2. CDR3 loop: CASSFQGGNTEAFF. CDR3 nucleotides: TGTGCCAGCAGCTTTCAGGGGGGGAACACTGAAGCTTTCTTT. Combining the CDR3 with reference TRBV7-6 and TRBJ1-1 gives the whole variable domain GAGVSQSPRYKVTKRGQDVALRCDPISGHVSLYWYRQALGQGPEFLTYFNYEAQQDKSGLPNDRFSAERPEGSISTLTIQRTEQRDSAMYRCASSFQGGNTEAFFGQGTRLTVV.

This chain joins TRBV27 and TRBJ2-1; D is undetermined. V was pared by 4 bases and J by 5 bases, with 6 bases between. From germline, CDR1 is MNHEY and CDR2 SMNVEV (reference sequence). This CDR3 has 12 residues. The CDR3, as DNA: TGTGCCAGCAGTTCCCCTAACAATGAGCAGTTCTTC. As protein: CASSSPNNEQFF.

The sample holds one count of this clone. V usage is TRBV11-2 and J usage is TRBJ2-2; no clear D. CDR1 is SGHAT and CDR2 is FQNNGV in the germline V gene. The V gene lost 5 bases and the J gene lost 6 bases, with 16 bases spanning the gap. The CDR3 is made up of 15 amino acids. CDR3 in DNA: TGTGCCAGCAGCCCCTCGCGCGTCGTCGCCGGGGAGCTGTTTTTT. It encodes CASSPSRVVAGELFF. Based on the CDR3 plus reference TRBV11-2 and TRBJ2-2, the full variable domain is EAGVAQSPRYKIIEKRQSVAFWCNPISGHATLYWYQQILGQGPKLLIQFQNNGVVDDSQLPKDRFSAERLKGVDSTLKIQPAKLEDSAVYLCASSPSRVVAGELFFGEGSRLTVL.

The rearrangement uses TRBV4-1 and TRBJ2-5, with unresolved D. Germline CDR1 MGHRA, CDR2 YSYEKL. V lost 3 bases, J lost 3 bases, and 11 bases lay in between. The CDR3 length is 14 residues. This CDR3 is CASSHLRGEETQYF. For the CDR3, the DNA is TGCGCCAGCAGCCACCTTCGCGGAGAAGAGACCCAGTACTTC.

The chain employs TRBV14 and TRBJ2-7, with D perhaps TRBD2 (5 bases). Trimming removed 2 bases from V and 3 bases from J, with 20 bases in between. In germline, CDR1 is SGHDN, CDR2 FVKESK. This CDR3 comprises 17 residues. CDR3 residues: CASSQLGMSGGDYEQYF. The CDR3 bases are TGTGCCAGCAGCCAATTGGGTATGAGCGGAGGAGACTACGAGCAGTACTTC.

V and J are TRBV4-1 and TRBJ1-4, with TRBD1 matching 8 bases. The V segment lost 0 bases and the J segment 5 bases; nucleotides outside the gene matches: 5. This CDR3 is built from 16 residues. CDR1 is MGHRA and CDR2 is YSYEKL in the germline V gene. The CDR3 here is CASSQEPGGLNEKLFF. The CDR3 nucleotides are TGCGCCAGCAGCCAAGAACCAGGGGGCCTAAATGAAAAACTGTTTTTT.

The chain couples TRBV28 to TRBJ2-1; 16 bases agree with TRBD2. Trimming cost V 6 bases and J 2 bases; bases outside gene matches: 7. From germline, CDR1 is MDHEN and CDR2 SYDVKM. The CDR3 length is 18 residues. As DNA, the CDR3 is TGTGCCAGCAGCCCGGGACTAGCGGGAGGGCCGCCCTACAATGAGCAGTTCTTC. Translating gives CASSPGLAGGPPYNEQFF. Combining the CDR3 with reference TRBV28 and TRBJ2-1 gives the whole variable domain DVKVTQSSRYLVKRTGEKVFLECVQDMDHENMFWYRQDPGLGLRLIYFSYDVKMKEKGDIPEGYSVSREKKERFSLILESASTNQTSMYLCASSPGLAGGPPYNEQFFGPGTRLTVL.

The V call is TRBV5-6, the J call TRBJ2-7; possibly TRBD1 or TRBD2 for D (6 bases each). The germline CDR1 and CDR2 sequences are SGHDT and YYEEEE. The CDR3 totals 14 residues. V dropped 4 bases and J dropped 13 bases, with 24 bases sitting between them. CDR3 nucleotides: TGTGCCAGCAGCCCGTCTCCCGGAGGGGGATTTGCCTACTTC. This sequence encodes CASSPSPGGGFAYF. The full variable domain, rest sourced from reference TRBV5-6 and TRBJ2-7, is DAGVTQSPTHLIKTRGQQVTLRCSPKSGHDTVSWYQQALGQGPQFIFQYYEEEERQRGNFPDRFSGHQFPNYSSELNVNALLLGDSALYLCASSPSPGGGFAYFGPGTRLTVT.

The CDR3 reads CASSFSGSAYEQYF. CDR3 sequence (DNA): TGTGCCAGCAGCTTTAGCGGGAGCGCCTACGAGCAGTACTTC. This chain joins TRBV5-4 and TRBJ2-7; 9 bases map to TRBD2. This CDR3 spans 14 amino acids. Germline V lookup: CDR1 SGHNT, CDR2 YYREEE (reference sequence). J was trimmed by 2 bases and V by 2 bases; bases with no gene match: 2.

The V and J genes are TRBV4-3 and TRBJ2-7; D unclear. V gave up 1 base and J gave up 2 bases, with 9 bases separating them. Germline lookup yields CDR1 LGHNA and CDR2 YSLEER. CDR3 length: 14 residues. The CDR3 protein is CASSQGLITYEQYF. The CDR3 coding sequence is TGCGCCAGCAGCCAAGGCCTCATCACCTACGAGCAGTACTTC.

V is TRBV5-1 and J is TRBJ1-2, with 7 bases aligning to TRBD1. The V gene's germline CDR1 is SGHRS and CDR2 YFSETQ. The CDR3 sequence is 14 residues long. V shed 0 bases, J shed 6 bases, and the junction held 5 bases outside the gene matches. DNA for the CDR3: TGCGCCAGCAGCTTGGTAGGGGGCGCGGATGGCTACACCTTC. Protein product: CASSLVGGADGYTF.

V usage is TRBV29-1 and J usage is TRBJ1-2; D is undetermined. Looked up from germline, CDR1 is SQVTM and CDR2 is ANQGSEA. The germline V and J ends were trimmed by 0 bases and 1 base, with 3 bases remaining between them. The CDR3 is 12 amino acids. The CDR3 reads CSVEDLNYGYTF. Written as DNA, the CDR3 is TGCAGCGTTGAAGACCTTAACTATGGCTACACCTTC.

This clone has more than one count but fewer than ten. V is TRBV6-5 and J is TRBJ1-1, with D possibly being TRBD1 (6 bases). Per the germline V gene, CDR1 is MNHEY and CDR2 is SVGAGI. The CDR3 spans 15 residues. V was clipped by 5 bases and J by 2 bases, with 15 bases between them. The CDR3 reads CASSLQQGFNTEAFF. CDR3 DNA: TGTGCCAGCAGTCTCCAACAGGGTTTCAACACTGAAGCTTTCTTT.

The chain couples TRBV10-2 to TRBJ2-7; D gene ambiguous. V was clipped by 3 bases and J by 2 bases, with 8 bases between them. CDR1 and CDR2 (germline): WSHSY, SAAADI. This CDR3 contains 13 residues. CDR3 bases: TGCGCCAGCAGTGATCTGGCTACCTACGAGCAGTACGTC. Amino acids: CASSDLATYEQYV.

The chain uses TRBV7-9 and TRBJ2-1; 8 bases match TRBD2. The CDR3 has 14 residues. Germline V gene data show CDR1 as SEHNR and CDR2 as FQNEAQ (reference sequence). V lost 2 bases, J lost 9 bases, and 6 bases stayed unmatched. CDR3 sequence reads: CASSLPGGHIEQFF. CDR3 coding DNA: TGTGCCAGCAGCTTACCGGGGGGGCACATTGAGCAGTTCTTC.

V usage is TRBV14 and J usage is TRBJ1-2, with 11 positions matching TRBD1. The length of the CDR3 is 13 residues. Germline values: CDR1 SGHDN, CDR2 FVKESK. Unmatched junction bases numbered 5, after V lost 6 bases and J lost 8 bases. CDR3 bases: TGTGCCAGCAGAGGGACAGGGGGGCACGGCTACACCTTC. Residues: CASRGTGGHGYTF.

This rearrangement joins TRBV5-5 to TRBJ2-5; 7 nucleotides match TRBD2. CDR3 length: 15 amino acids. V gave up 2 bases and J gave up 5 bases; unmatched junction bases: 9. The germline V gene has CDR1 SGHKS and CDR2 YYEKEE (reference sequence). The CDR3 coding sequence is TGTGCCAGCAGCTTAGCGGGGACTAAATGGGAGACCCAGTACTTC. Translated: CASSLAGTKWETQYF.